This TCR beta chain was recovered during a study of T-cell memory formation after mild COVID-19. Overall study results and limits: CD4+ contracting clones were mainly CM and EM; CD8+ ones, EMRA. In pre-infection memory, a portion of responding clones appeared, which suggested that cross-reactive memory joined. Contracting clones from day 15 to 85 showed balanced CD4/CD8; later expanders favored CD4+.

5'RACE with constant-segment primers yielded barcoded, UMI-tagged TCR alpha and TCR beta cDNA libraries. Each CDR3 protein is one row after TCRdb ran MiXCR on the 5' RACE reads. The sample has a few hundred thousand distinct CDR3 sequences; around 8% are singletons. The CDR3 has 18 amino acids. Losses at the gene ends were 3 bases for V and 5 bases for J; bases not matched to a gene: 17. Germline-derived CDR1 and CDR2 are SQVTM and ANQGSEA. The table lists this clonotype with a few counts. Its antigen is not identified. Sequencing was carried out using PBMCs or a T cell subset sorted from them (not recorded which). V usage is TRBV29-1 and J usage is TRBJ2-5; TRBD2 matches at 11 bases. This sequence was found in a man aged 18 to 35 who had mild COVID-19 (a few samples of this study predate the infection). Cell type and time point are not known. As DNA, the CDR3 is TGCAGCGTTGAGGGCCTCCGTAGCGGGGGGGCCCTCGGTGAGACCCAGTACTTC. It yields the protein CSVEGLRSGGALGETQYF.